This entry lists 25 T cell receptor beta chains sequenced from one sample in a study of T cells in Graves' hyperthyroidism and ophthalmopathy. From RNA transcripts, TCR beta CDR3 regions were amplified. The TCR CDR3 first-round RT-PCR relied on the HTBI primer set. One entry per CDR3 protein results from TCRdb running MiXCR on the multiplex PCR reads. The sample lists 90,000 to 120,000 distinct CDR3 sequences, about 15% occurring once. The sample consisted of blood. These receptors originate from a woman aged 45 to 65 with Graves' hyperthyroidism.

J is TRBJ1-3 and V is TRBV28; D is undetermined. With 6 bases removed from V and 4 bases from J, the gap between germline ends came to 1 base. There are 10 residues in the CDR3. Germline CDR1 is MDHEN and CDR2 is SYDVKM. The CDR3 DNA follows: TGTGCCAGCAGAGGAAACACCATATATTTT. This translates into CASRGNTIYF.

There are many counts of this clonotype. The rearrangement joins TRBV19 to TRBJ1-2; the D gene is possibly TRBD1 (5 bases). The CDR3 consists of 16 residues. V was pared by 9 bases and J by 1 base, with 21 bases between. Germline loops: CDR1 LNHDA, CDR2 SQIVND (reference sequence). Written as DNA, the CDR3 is TGTGCCAGCGGGGGACCGGGCCCGGGCGATAACTATGGCTACACCTTC. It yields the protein CASGGPGPGDNYGYTF.

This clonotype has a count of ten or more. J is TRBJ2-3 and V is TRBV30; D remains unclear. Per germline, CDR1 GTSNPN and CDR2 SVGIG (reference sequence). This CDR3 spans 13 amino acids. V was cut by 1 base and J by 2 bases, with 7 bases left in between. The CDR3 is CAWSAITTDTQYF. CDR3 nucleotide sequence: TGTGCCTGGAGTGCCATTACCACAGATACGCAGTATTTT.

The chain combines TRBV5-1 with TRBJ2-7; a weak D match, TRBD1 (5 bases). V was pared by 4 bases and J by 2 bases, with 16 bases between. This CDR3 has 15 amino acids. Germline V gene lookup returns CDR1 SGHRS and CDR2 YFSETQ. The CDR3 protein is CASSTSTAPTYEQYF. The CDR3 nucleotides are TGCGCCAGCAGCACCTCGACAGCTCCCACCTACGAGCAGTACTTC.

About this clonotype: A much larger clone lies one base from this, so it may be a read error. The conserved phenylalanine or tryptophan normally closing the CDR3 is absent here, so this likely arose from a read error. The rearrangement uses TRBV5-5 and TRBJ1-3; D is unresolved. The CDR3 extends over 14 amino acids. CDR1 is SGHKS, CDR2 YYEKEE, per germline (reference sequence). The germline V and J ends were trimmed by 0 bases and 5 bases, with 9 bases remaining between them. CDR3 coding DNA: TGTGCCAGCAGCTTGGACAGTGGGAGAAACACCATATATTCT. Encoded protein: CASSLDSGRNTIYS.

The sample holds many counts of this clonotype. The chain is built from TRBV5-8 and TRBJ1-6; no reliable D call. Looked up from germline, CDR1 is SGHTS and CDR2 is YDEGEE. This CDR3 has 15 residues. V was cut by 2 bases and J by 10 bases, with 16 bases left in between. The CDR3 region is CASSFEGLGSSPLHF. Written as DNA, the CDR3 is TGTGCCAGCAGCTTTGAAGGGCTGGGAAGCTCACCCCTCCACTTT.

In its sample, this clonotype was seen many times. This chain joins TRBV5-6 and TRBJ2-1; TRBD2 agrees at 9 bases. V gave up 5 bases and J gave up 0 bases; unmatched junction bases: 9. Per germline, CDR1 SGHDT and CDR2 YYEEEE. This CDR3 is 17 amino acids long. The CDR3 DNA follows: TGTGCCAGCAGTCCCGAGGCTAGCGGGACCTCCTACAATGAGCAGTTCTTC. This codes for CASSPEASGTSYNEQFF.

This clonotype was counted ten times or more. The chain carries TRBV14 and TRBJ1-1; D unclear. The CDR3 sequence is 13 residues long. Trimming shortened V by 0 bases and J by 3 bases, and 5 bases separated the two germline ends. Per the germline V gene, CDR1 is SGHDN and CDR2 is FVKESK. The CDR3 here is CASSQDRYTEAFF. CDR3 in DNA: TGTGCCAGCAGCCAAGATCGCTACACTGAAGCTTTCTTT.

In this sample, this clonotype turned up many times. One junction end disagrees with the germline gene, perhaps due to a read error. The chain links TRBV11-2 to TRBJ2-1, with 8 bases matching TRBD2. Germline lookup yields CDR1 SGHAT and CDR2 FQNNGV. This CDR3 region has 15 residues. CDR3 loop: CASSTPGTSFNEKFF. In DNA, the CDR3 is TGTGCCAGCAGTACCCCCGGGACTAGTTTTAATGAGAAGTTCTTC.

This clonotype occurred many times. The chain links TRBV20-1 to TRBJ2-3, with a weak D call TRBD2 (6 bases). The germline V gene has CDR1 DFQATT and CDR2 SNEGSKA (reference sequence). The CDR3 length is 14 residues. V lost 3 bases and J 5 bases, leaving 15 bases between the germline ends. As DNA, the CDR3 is TGCAGTGCTAGCCGGCTAGCGTGGGGAGATACGCAGTATTTT. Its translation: CSASRLAWGDTQYF.

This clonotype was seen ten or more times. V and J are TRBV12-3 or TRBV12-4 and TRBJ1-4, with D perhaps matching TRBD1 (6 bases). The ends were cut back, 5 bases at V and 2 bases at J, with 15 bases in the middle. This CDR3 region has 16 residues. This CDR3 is CASSRRGGTTNEKLFF. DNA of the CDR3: TGTGCCAGCAGTCGCCGAGGGGGGACCACTAATGAAAAACTGTTTTTT.

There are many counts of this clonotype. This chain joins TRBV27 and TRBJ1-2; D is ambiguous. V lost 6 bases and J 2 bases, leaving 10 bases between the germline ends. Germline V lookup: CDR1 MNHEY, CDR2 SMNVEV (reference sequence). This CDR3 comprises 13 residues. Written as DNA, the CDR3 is TGTGCCAGCAGCTTGGAACCCAACTATGGCTACACCTTC. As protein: CASSLEPNYGYTF.

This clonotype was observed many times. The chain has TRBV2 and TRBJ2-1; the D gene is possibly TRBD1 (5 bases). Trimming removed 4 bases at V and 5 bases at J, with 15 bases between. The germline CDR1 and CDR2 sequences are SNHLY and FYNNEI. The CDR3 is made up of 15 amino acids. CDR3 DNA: TGTGCCAGCAGTGCTGTAAGTAACAGGAACAATGAGCAGTTCTTC. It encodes CASSAVSNRNNEQFF.

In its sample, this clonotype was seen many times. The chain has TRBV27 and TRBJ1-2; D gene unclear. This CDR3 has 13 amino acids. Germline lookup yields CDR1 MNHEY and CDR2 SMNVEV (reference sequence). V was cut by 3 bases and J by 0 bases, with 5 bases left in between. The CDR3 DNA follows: TGTGCCAGCAGTTTGGTTCCTAACTATGGCTACACCTTC. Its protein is CASSLVPNYGYTF.

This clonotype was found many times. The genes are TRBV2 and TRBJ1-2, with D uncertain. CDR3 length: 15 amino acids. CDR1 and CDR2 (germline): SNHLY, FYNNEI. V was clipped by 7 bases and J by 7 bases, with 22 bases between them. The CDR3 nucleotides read TGTGCCAGCAAGAAGGGTTTGCAAGTGTCGCGTGGCTACACCTTC. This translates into CASKKGLQVSRGYTF.

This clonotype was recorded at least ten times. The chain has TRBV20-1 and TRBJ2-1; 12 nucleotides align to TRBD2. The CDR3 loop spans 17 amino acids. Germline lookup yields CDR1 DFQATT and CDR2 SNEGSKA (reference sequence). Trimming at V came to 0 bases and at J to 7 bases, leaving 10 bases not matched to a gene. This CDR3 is CSARDPDLAGGHNEQFF. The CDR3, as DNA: TGCAGTGCTAGAGATCCCGACCTAGCGGGAGGGCATAATGAGCAGTTCTTC.

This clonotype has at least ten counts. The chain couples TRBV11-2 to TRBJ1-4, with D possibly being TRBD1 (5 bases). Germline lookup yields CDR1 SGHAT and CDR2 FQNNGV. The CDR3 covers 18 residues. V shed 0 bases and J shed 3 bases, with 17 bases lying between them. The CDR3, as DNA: TGTGCCAGCAGCTTAGATCGCGGGATACCCAGGGCTAATGAAAAACTGTTTTTT. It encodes CASSLDRGIPRANEKLFF.

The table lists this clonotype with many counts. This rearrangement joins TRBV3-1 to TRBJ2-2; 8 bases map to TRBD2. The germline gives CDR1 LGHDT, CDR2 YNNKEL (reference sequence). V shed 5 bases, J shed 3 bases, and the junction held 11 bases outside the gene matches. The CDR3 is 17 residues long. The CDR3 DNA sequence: TGTGCCAGCAGCGACTACGGGAGGGCCAAGTACACCGGGGAGCTGTTTTTT. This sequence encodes CASSDYGRAKYTGELFF.

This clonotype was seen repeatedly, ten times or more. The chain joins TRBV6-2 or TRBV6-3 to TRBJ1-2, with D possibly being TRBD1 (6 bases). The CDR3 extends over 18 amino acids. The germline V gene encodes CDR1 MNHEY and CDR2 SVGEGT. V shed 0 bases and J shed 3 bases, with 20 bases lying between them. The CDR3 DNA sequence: TGTGCCAGCAGTTACTCGAGATGGGGCAGGGGCGAAGACTATGGCTACACCTTC. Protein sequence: CASSYSRWGRGEDYGYTF.

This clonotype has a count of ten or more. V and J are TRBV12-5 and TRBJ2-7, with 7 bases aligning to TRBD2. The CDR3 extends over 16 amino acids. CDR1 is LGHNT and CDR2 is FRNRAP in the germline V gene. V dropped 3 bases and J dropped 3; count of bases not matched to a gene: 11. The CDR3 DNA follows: TGTGCTAGTGGTTTAATAGGCCTAGCGGACCTCTACGAGCAGTACGTC. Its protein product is CASGLIGLADLYEQYV.

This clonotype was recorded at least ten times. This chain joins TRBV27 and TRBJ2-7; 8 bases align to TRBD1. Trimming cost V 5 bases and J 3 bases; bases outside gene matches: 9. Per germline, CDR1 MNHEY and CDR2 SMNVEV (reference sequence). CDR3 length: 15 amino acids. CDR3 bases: TGTGCCAGCAGTCCGAGACAGGGGTCGGACTACGAGCAGTACTTC. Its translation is CASSPRQGSDYEQYF.

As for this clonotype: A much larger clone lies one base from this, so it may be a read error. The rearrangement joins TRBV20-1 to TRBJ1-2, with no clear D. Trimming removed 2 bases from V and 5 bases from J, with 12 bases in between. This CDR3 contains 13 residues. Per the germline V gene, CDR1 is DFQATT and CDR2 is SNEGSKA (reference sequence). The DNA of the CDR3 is TGCAGTGCTAGACGAAGGACCGAGTATGGCTACACCTTC. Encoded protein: CSARRRTEYGYTF.

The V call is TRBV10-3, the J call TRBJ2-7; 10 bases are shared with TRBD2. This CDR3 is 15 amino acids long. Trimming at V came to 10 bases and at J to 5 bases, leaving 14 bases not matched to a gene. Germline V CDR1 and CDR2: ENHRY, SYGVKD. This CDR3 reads CANAGTSAAAHEQYF. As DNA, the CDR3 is TGTGCCAACGCCGGGACTAGCGCAGCCGCCCACGAGCAGTACTTC.

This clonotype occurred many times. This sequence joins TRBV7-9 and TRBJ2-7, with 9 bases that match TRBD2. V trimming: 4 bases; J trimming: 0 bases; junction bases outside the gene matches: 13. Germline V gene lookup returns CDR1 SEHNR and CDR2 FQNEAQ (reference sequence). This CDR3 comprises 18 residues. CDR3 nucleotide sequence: TGTGCCAGCAGCTCACTAGCGGGCACTAGCCGGTCCTCCTACGAGCAGTACTTC. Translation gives CASSSLAGTSRSSYEQYF.

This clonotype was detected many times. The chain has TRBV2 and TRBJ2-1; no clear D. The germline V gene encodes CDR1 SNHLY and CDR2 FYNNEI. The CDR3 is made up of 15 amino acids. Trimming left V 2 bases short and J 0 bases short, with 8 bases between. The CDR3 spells CASSEWHGSYNEQFF. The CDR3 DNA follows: TGTGCCAGCAGTGAATGGCATGGCTCCTACAATGAGCAGTTCTTC.